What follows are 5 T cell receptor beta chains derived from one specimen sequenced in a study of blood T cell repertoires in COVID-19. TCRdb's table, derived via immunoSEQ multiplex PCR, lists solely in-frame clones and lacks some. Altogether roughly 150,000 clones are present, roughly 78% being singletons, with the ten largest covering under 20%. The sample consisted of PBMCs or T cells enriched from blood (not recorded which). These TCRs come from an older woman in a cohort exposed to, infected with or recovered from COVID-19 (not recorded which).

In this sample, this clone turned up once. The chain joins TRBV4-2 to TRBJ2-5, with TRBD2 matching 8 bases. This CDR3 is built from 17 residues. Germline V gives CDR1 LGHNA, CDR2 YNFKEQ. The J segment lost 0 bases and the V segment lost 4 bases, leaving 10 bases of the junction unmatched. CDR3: CASSLSGGERHQETQYF. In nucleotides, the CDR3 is TGTGCCAGCAGCCTCTCGGGGGGGGAGCGGCACCAAGAGACCCAGTACTTC.

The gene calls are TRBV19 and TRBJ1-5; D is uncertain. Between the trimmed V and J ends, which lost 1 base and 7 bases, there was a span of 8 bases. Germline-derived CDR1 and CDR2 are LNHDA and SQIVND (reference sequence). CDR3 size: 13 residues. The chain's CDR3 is CASSIAHGQPQHF. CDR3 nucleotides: TGTGCCAGTAGTATAGCCCACGGGCAGCCCCAGCATTTT.

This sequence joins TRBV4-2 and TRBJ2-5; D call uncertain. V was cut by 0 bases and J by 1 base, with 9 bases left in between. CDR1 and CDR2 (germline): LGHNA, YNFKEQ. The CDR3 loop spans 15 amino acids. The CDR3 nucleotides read TGTGCCAGCAGCCAAGATGTCACAGTCCAAGAGACCCAGTACTTC. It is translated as CASSQDVTVQETQYF.

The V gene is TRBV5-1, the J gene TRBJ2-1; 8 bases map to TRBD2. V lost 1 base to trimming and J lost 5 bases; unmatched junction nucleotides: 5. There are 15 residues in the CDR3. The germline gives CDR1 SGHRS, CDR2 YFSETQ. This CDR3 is CASSLPGRGDNEQFF. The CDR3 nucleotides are TGCGCCAGCAGCTTGCCCGGGAGGGGGGACAATGAGCAGTTCTTC.

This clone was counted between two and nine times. The chain's CDR3 is CASSPLAALSTDTQYF. CDR3 sequence (DNA): TGTGCCAGTAGCCCACTAGCGGCCCTTAGCACAGATACGCAGTATTTT. The chain employs TRBV19 and TRBJ2-3; 8 bases are a match to TRBD2. The CDR3 runs 16 residues. The V segment lost 6 bases and the J segment 0 bases; nucleotides outside the gene matches: 8. Germline CDR1 and CDR2: LNHDA and SQIVND (reference sequence).